This T cell receptor (beta chain) was captured by sequencing in a study of regulatory T cells in long-lasting Graves disease (dated by TCRdb to about 2021). Some background on the complete study: Antithyroid drugs had been taken for less than 3 months by newly diagnosed Graves' disease patients. TCR sequencing covered around 13 persistent and approximately 20 newly diagnosed Graves' disease patients, around 33 samples in total. The study was conducted in China and was registered as a clinical trial. This study used TCR sequencing and RNA sequencing of peripheral blood to compare persistent Graves' disease patients against newly diagnosed Graves' disease patients.

Per the publication, the time point label means: newly diagnosed GD, antithyroid drugs for less than 3 months. For both TCR sequencing and RNA sequencing, RNA was extracted from PBMCs using TRIzol. Graves' disease was diagnosed according to American Thyroid Association guidelines. Recruitment of patients was carried out at an endocrinology department in Xi'an, China. From each patient, about 9.7 milliliters of peripheral blood was collected into an EDTA anticoagulant tube. Ficoll Paque Plus density gradient separation was used to isolate PBMCs, and no further T cell sorting was done. An Agilent 2100 Bioanalyzer and agarose gel were used to check RNA quality, while a NanoDrop 2000 measured RNA concentration. This clonotype was seen ten or more times. The antigen it recognizes is unknown. Base qualities are not at hand, and no much larger clone is one base apart. Here is what the overall study found, with its caveats: The study examined only peripheral blood because the primary lesion, thyroid tissue, could not be accessed. Preferential use of TRBV28, TRBJ1-2 and TRBJ2-5 was observed in persistent disease, whereas TRBV20-1 and TRBJ2-1 were favored in newly diagnosed disease. Patients with persistent disease shared more public clonotypes (approximately 2,500) than newly diagnosed patients did (more than 900). Sequencing and analysis were limited to the TCR beta chain. The authors acknowledged the small sample size as a limitation that may reduce accuracy. Compared with newly diagnosed patients, patients with persistent Graves' disease had lower TCR Shannon entropy and fewer highly expanded clones, which suggests clonal expansion.

Compared with germline, V lacks 4 bases and J lacks 3 bases; bases without a gene match: 11. From cysteine to phenylalanine, the CDR3 is 17 amino acids long. Just CDR3 DNA is preserved here, 51 bases in frame from base 1. The receptor library was made with multiplex PCR. The listed sequencing device is Illumina HiSeq 4000. CDR3 regions were amplified by Arm-PCR with iRepertoire HTBI primers to construct TCR beta libraries. Before sequencing, the PCR products went through gel purification. The original pipeline was this. Gene usage analysis of CDR3 amino acid clonotypes relied on the roughly 60 TRBV and over 13 TRBJ segments identified across samples. COPE and FqMerger were used to merge filtered high-quality paired reads into contigs. BLAST was used to align contigs to IMGT TRBV, TRBD and TRBJ reference genes, with CDR3 defined following IMGT. Highly expanded clones were defined as clonotypes with a frequency above 0.1%. Repertoire diversity was measured by Shannon entropy, and V-J evenness by the Gini coefficient. Public clonotypes were defined as clonotypes shared by more than one individual. The raw public reads went through TCRdb reprocessing: fastp at Q25, MiXCR clone calling, in-frame beta chains kept. Each entry is one CDR3 protein sequence, shown with its most common DNA and genes. These V and J calls derive from TCRdb rather than the authors' analysis. For this sample there are 540,000 or so distinct CDR3 sequences; about 13% appear just once. The top ten clonotypes cover 8% to 10% of the sample.

This sample also appeared in a second study, on T cells in Graves' hyperthyroidism and ophthalmopathy. Per the second study: Stable Graves' hyperthyroidism was defined as no progression to ophthalmopathy during 18 months of follow-up. Hyperthyroidism patients were newly diagnosed, had a disease duration of under 2 months, and were aged 18 to 65 years. The study excluded patients with uncontrolled infections, other autoimmune diseases, pregnancy or lactation. Diagnoses relied on clinical symptoms, serum thyroxine and TRAb, thyroid ultrasound and orbital computed tomography. The first round of RT-PCR for the TCR CDR3 was performed with the HTBI primer set and the Qiagen OneStep RT-PCR kit. Most expanded thyroid clonotypes (frequency above 0.001) were also detected in blood, a finding suggesting that blood repertoires may reflect thyroid immune responses. A 13 V-J signature model separated ophthalmopathy from stable hyperthyroidism, with over 85% sensitivity and 81.08% specificity in cross-validation and 80%/75% in testing. During validation, the model predicted progression to ophthalmopathy a median of roughly six months ahead of onset, with just under 71% sensitivity and almost 75% specificity. To identify TCR V-J signatures that set the groups apart, the researchers used a discovery cohort of more than 95 patients, made up of 40 to 45 with Graves' ophthalmopathy and about 55 with stable Graves' hyperthyroidism. Prospective prediction of ophthalmopathy was tested in an independent validation cohort of 18 to 20 hyperthyroidism patients and 15 to 17 patients who later progressed to ophthalmopathy. The 90 to 100 discovery patients were randomly divided into training and test sets at a 7:3 ratio. In about six Graves' hyperthyroidism patients, the study also compared T-cell repertoires from thyroid tissue with T-cell repertoires from blood. After sampling, hyperthyroidism patients received methimazole starting at 30 mg daily, and ophthalmopathy patients received high-dose intravenous methylprednisolone. Libraries were constructed in a second round of multiplex PCR, after which size selection and purification were performed. Sequencing of the libraries was done on an Illumina HiSeq2000 using paired-end 100 bp reads. SOAPnuke was used to process the raw data, removing reads that contained adapters or uncalled bases, had a mean Phred below 15, or lacked an exact match to the constant primer or identifier. High-quality paired reads were merged with COPE v1.2.5, and unique nucleotide sequences were defined as clonotypes. MiTCR v1.1 was used to align clonotypes to the IMGT TRBV, TRBD and TRBJ reference segments. The analysis was restricted to V-J combinations with a frequency above 0.0001, which together covered 99% to 99.2% of the repertoires. The TCS score was defined as F50 (clonal expansion) divided by E x V (chaos), with BLOSUM62-based TCRdist calculated between CDR3 peptides within each V-J. Welch's t-statistics and random forest reduced several hundred V-J features to fewer than 15, which were used in a naive Bayes classifier (R e1071). No statistical method was used to set the sample size in advance, and investigators knew the group allocation. According to the paper, TCR Vbeta CDR3 sequencing was carried out on over 130 peripheral blood samples, which came from some 41 ophthalmopathy, around 74 hyperthyroidism and roughly 17 progressor patients.

The sequence was obtained from a young man with Graves disease. Donor details come from another sample of the same person, matched by shared clones. Specimen: peripheral blood mononuclear cells (PBMCs), collected at new diagnosis, from a patient treated with antithyroid drugs. The chain uses TRBV12-3 or TRBV12-4 and TRBJ2-3; TRBD2 agrees with 9 junctional bases. The CDR3 region: CASSSLAGVARTDTQYF. At the DNA level, the sequence is TGTGCCAGCAGTTCCTTAGCGGGAGTTGCTCGAACAGATACGCAGTATTTT.